This T cell receptor (beta chain) was obtained from a study of cytomegalovirus exposure and HLA in healthy donors. Whole-study context: Samples from HLA-typed donors yielded approximately 80 million unique TCRs in an early data release.

The CDR3 extends over 15 amino acids. CDR1 is SGHAT and CDR2 is FQNNGV in the germline V gene. The V gene lost 1 base and the J gene lost 5 bases, with 14 bases spanning the gap. Study-wide points: Indistinguishable V segments such as TRBV6-2 and TRBV6-3 were excluded.

This clone showed up just a few times. The antigen is not known. The study ran its PCR with 60 Vbeta and 13 Jbeta primers. TCRdb keeps only in-frame clones here, not all; method: immunoSEQ multiplex PCR. The sample yields approximately 100,000 clones, just under 80% seen once. This sequence was found in a middle-aged woman in good health and CMV-seronegative. Input material: PBMCs. This chain links TRBV11-2 with TRBJ1-2; no clear D gene. The CDR3 DNA sequence: TGTGCCAGCAGCTTAGTCCCAGACTGGCGTTATGGCTACACCTTC. Translating it yields CASSLVPDWRYGYTF.